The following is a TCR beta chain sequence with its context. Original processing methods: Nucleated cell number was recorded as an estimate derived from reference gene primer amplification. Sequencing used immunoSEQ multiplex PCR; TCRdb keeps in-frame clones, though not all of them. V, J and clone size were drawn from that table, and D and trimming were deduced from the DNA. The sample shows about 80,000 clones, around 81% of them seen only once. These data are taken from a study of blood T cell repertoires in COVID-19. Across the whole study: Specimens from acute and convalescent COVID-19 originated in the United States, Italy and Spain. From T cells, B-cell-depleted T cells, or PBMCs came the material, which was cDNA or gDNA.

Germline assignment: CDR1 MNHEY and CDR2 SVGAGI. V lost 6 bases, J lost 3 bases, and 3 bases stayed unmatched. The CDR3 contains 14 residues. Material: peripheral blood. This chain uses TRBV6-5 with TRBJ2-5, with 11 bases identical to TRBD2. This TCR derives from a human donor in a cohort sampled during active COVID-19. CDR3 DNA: TGTGCCAGCAGGACACTAGCGGGAGAAGAGACCCAGTACTTC. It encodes CASRTLAGEETQYF.